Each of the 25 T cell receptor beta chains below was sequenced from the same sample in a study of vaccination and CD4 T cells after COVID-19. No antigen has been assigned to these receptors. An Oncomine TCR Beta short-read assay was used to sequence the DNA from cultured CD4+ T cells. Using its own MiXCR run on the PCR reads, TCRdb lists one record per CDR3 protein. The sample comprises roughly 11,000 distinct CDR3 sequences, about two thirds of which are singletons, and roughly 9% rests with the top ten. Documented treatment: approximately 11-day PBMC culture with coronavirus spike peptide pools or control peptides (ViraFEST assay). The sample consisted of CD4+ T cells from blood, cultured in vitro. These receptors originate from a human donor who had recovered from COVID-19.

This CDR3 is CSARDLINEQFF. The CDR3 nucleotides read TGCAGTGCACGGGACCTTATCAATGAGCAGTTCTTC. V is TRBV20-1 and J is TRBJ2-1, with D possibly called TRBD1 or TRBD2 (5 bases each). The germline gives CDR1 DFQATT, CDR2 SNEGSKA (reference sequence). This CDR3 is 12 amino acids long. V lost 6 bases to trimming and J lost 6 bases, with 12 bases between them.

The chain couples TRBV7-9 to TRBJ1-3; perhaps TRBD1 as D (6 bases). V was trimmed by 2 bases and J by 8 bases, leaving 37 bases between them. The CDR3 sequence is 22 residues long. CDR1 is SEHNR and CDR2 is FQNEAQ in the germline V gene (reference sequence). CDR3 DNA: TGTGCCAGCAGCTTAAGGAGCAGAACCGACAGGCTCGGCGGACGTCATGGGGACACCATATATTTT. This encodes CASSLRSRTDRLGGRHGDTIYF.

The CDR3 nucleotides read TGTGCCAGCAGTTACTCCACGGAGGGGAACACTGAAGCTTTCTTT. This translates into CASSYSTEGNTEAFF. The chain couples TRBV6-5 to TRBJ1-1; no firm D call. V was shortened by 0 bases and J by 1 base, with 9 bases between the two germline ends. Looked up from germline, CDR1 is MNHEY and CDR2 is SVGAGI. The CDR3 is made up of 15 amino acids.

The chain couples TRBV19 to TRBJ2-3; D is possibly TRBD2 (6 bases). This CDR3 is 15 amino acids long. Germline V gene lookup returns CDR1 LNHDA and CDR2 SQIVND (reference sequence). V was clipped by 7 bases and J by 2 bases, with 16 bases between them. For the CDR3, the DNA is TGTGCCAGTAACCGGGGGTCAGTTTACACAGATACGCAGTATTTT. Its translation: CASNRGSVYTDTQYF.

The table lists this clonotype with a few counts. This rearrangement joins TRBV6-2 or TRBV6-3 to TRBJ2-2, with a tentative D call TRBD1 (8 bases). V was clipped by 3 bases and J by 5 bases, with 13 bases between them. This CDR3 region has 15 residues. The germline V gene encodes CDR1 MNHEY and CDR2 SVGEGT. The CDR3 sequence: CASSYDRGGTGELFF. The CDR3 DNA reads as TGTGCCAGCAGTTATGACAGGGGAGGGACCGGGGAGCTGTTTTTT.

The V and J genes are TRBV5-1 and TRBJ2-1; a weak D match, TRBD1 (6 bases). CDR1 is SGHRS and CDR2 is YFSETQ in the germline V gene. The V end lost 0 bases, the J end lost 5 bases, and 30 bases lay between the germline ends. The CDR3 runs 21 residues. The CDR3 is CASSLGPGTSEFPPFNNEQFF. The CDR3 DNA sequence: TGCGCCAGCAGCTTGGGGCCCGGGACAAGCGAGTTTCCGCCGTTTAACAATGAGCAGTTCTTC.

The CDR3 sequence is CASSDRGLAGSTDTQYF. The CDR3 DNA reads TGTGCCAGCAGTGATCGAGGACTAGCGGGAAGCACAGATACGCAGTATTTT. J is TRBJ2-3 and V is TRBV28; 12 bases are a match to TRBD2. Trimming took 5 bases from V and 0 from J; bases not matched to a gene: 6. Germline-derived CDR1 and CDR2 are MDHEN and SYDVKM. The CDR3 sequence is 17 residues long.

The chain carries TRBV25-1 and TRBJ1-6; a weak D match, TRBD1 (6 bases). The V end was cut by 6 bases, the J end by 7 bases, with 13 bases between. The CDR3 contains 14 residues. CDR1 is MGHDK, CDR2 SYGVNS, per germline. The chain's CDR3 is CASRVGQTNSPLHF. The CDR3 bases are TGTGCCAGCAGGGTGGGACAAACCAATTCACCCCTCCACTTT.

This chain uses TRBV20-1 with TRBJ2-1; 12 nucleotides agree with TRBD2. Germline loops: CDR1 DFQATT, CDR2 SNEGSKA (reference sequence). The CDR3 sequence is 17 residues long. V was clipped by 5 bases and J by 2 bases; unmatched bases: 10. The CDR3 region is CSAPDPASGRAYNEQFF. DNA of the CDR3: TGCAGTGCTCCCGACCCCGCTAGCGGGAGGGCCTACAATGAGCAGTTCTTC.

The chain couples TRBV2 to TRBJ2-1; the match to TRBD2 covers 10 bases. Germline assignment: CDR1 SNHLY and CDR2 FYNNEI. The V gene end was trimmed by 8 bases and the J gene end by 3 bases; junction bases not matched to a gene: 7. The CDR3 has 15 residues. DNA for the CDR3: TGTGCCAGCGGGAGTTGGACTAGCGGCTACAATGAGCAGTTCTTC. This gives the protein CASGSWTSGYNEQFF.

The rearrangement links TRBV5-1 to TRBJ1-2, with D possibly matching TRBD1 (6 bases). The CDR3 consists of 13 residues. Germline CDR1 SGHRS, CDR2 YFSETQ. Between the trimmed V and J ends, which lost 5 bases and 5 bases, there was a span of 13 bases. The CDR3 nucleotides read TGCGCCAGCAGACCACAGGGAGGATATGGCTACACCTTC. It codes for CASRPQGGYGYTF.

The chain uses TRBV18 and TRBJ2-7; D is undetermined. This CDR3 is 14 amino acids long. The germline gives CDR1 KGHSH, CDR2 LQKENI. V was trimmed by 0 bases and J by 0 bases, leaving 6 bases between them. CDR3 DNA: TGTGCCAGCTCACCACCGGCAGGCTCCTACGAGCAGTACTTC. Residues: CASSPPAGSYEQYF.

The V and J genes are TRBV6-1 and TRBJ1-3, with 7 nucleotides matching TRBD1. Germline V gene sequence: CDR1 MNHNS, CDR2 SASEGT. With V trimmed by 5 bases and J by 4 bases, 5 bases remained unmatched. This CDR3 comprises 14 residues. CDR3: CASSLDREGNTIYF. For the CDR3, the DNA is TGTGCCAGCAGTCTCGACAGGGAGGGAAACACCATATATTTT.

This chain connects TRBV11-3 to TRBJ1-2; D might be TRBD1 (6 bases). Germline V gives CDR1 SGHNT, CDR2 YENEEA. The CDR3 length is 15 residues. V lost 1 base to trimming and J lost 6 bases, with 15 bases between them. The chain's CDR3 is CASSLVGRGGHGYTF. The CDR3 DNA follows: TGTGCCAGCAGCTTAGTGGGCAGGGGCGGACATGGCTACACCTTC.

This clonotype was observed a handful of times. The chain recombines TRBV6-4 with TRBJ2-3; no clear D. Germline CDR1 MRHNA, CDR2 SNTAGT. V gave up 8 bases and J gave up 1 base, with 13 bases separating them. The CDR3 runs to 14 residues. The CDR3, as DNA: TGTGCCAGCTCTTTCCGGGTCCGCACAGATACGCAGTATTTT. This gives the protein CASSFRVRTDTQYF.

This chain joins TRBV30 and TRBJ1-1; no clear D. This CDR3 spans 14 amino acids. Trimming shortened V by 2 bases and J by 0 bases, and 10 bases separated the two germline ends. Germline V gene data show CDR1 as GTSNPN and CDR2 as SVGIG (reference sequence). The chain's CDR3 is CAWSIYSLNTEAFF. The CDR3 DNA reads TGTGCCTGGAGTATATACAGCCTGAACACTGAAGCTTTCTTT.

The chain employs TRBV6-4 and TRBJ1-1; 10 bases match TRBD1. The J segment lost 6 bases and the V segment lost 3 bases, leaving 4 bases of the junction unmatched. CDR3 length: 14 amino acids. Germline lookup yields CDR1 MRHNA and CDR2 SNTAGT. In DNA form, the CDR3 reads TGTGCCAGCAGTGAGACAGGGGGCGCTTCTGAAGCTTTCTTT. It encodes CASSETGGASEAFF.

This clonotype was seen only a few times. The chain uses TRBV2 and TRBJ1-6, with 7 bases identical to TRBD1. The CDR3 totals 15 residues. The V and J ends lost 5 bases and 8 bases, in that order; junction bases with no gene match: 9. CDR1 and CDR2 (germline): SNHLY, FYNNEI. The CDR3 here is CASSFTGTEDSPLHF. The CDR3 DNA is TGTGCCAGCAGTTTTACCGGGACAGAAGATTCACCCCTCCACTTT.

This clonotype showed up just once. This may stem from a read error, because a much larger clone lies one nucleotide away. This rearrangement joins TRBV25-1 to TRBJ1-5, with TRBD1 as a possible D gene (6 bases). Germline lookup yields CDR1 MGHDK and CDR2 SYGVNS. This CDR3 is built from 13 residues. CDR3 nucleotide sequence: TGTGCCAGCAGTGCGGCAGGGGATCAGCTCCAGCATTTT. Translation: CASSAAGDQLQHF.

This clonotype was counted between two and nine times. CDR3 region: CASSPRLAGADTQYF. The DNA for the CDR3 is TGTGCCAGCAGCCCCAGACTAGCGGGAGCAGATACGCAGTATTTT. This rearrangement joins TRBV7-8 to TRBJ2-3; 12 bases match TRBD2. Germline V gene lookup returns CDR1 SGHVS and CDR2 FQNEAQ. V lost 5 bases and J lost 4; bases outside the gene matches: 4. CDR3 length: 15 amino acids.

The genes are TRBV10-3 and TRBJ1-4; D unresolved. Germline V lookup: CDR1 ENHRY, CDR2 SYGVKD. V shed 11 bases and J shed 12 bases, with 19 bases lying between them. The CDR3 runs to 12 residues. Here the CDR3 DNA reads TGTGCCGTCGCGGCAGAGGATGGCGAACTGTTTTTT. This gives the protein CAVAAEDGELFF.

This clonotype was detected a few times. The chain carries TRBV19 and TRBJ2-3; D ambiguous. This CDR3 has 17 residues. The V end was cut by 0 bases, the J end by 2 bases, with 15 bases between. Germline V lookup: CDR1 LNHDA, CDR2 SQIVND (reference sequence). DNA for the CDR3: TGTGCCAGTAGTATAGATTTCACCTGGACCCTCACAGATACGCAGTATTTT. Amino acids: CASSIDFTWTLTDTQYF.

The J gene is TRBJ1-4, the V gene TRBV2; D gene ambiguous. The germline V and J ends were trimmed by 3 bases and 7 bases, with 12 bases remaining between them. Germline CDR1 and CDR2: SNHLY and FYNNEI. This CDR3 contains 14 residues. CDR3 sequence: CASSDLAGGEKLFF. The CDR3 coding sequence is TGTGCCAGCAGTGACCTGGCAGGTGGTGAAAAACTGTTTTTT.

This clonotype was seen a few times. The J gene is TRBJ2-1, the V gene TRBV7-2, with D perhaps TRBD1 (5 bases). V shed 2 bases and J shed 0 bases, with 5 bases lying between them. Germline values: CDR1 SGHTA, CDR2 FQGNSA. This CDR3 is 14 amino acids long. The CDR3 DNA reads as TGTGCCAGCAGCTTAACAGGCTCCTACAATGAGCAGTTCTTC. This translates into CASSLTGSYNEQFF.

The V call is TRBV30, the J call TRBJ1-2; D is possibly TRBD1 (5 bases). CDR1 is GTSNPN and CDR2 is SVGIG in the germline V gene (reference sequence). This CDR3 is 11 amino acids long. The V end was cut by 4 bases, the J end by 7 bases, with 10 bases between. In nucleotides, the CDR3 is TGTGCCTGGATTCTCGGGGCTGGCTACACCTTC. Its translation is CAWILGAGYTF.